This T cell receptor beta chain was documented in a study of blood T cell repertoires in COVID-19. As for the study in general: Samples taken during acute and convalescent COVID-19 were collected in the United States, Italy and Spain. Nucleic acid was either cDNA or gDNA, and it came from T cells, B-cell-depleted T cells, or PBMCs.

This clone occurred once. As handled by the study authors: For nucleated cells, counts were estimated from reference gene primer amplification. Sequencing used immunoSEQ multiplex PCR; TCRdb keeps in-frame clones, though not all of them. D and trimming come from the DNA, and the V and J calls and clone size come from that table. The sample includes over 200,000 clones, roughly 86% of them seen just once. Germline CDR1 is ENHRY and CDR2 is SYGVKD. V was shortened by 4 bases and J by 5 bases, with 21 bases between the two germline ends. The CDR3 has 16 amino acids. The specimen sequenced was peripheral blood. V gene TRBV10-3 combines with J gene TRBJ2-7; TRBD2 is a possible D gene (6 bases). This receptor was obtained from a man in his forties who had recovered from COVID-19. CDR3 sequence reads: CAISVLAHFLGHEQYF. Here the CDR3 DNA reads TGTGCCATCAGTGTTCTAGCGCATTTCCTTGGACACGAGCAGTACTTC.